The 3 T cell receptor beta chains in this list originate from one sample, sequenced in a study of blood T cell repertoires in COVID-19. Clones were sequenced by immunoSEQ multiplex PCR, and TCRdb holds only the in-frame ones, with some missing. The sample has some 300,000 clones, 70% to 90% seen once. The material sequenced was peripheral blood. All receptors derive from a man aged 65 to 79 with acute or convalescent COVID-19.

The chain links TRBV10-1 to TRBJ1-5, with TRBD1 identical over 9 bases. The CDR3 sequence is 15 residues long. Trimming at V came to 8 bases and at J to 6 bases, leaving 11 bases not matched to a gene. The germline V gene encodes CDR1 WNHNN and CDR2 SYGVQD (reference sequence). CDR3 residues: CASLLPGTGIQPQHF. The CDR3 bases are TGCGCCAGCCTCCTTCCCGGGACAGGGATTCAGCCCCAGCATTTT.

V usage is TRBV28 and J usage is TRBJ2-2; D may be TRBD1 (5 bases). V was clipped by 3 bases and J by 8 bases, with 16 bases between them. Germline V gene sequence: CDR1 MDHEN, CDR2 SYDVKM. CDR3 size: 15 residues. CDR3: CASSFMGKGAGELFF. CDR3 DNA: TGTGCCAGCAGTTTTATGGGGAAAGGGGCTGGGGAGCTGTTTTTT. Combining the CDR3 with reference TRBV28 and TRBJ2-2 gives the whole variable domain DVKVTQSSRYLVKRTGEKVFLECVQDMDHENMFWYRQDPGLGLRLIYFSYDVKMKEKGDIPEGYSVSREKKERFSLILESASTNQTSMYLCASSFMGKGAGELFFGEGSRLTVL.

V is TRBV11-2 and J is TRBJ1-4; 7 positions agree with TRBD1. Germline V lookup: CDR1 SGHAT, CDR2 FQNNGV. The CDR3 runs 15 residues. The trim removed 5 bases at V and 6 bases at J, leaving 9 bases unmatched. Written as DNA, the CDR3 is TGTGCCAGCAGCAATACACAGGGGAATTATGAAAAACTGTTTTTT. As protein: CASSNTQGNYEKLFF.